This record covers a single TCR beta chain. Its antigen is not known. The data originate from a study of CD8 T cells in ankylosing spondylitis. Study findings and constraints: Among TCR beta sequences, a motif of eight or nine highly homologous variants appeared characteristic of ankylosing spondylitis blood.

CDR1 and CDR2 from the germline V gene are MDHEN and SYDVKM. CDR3 length equals 14 residues. Trimming pared 5 bases from V and 4 bases from J, leaving 11 bases between. TCRdb called the 5' RACE reads again in MiXCR, with one record for every CDR3 protein. The sample has 400,000 or so distinct CDR3 sequences, roughly a quarter seen once. The origin of this receptor is a male donor with ankylosing spondylitis. The chain combines TRBV28 with TRBJ2-2, with D perhaps TRBD1 (6 bases). The sample taken for sequencing was blood, either unsorted or a sorted T cell fraction (not recorded which). CDR3 in amino acids: CASSGGRATGELFF. For the CDR3, the DNA is TGTGCCAGCAGTGGGGGCCGTGCCACCGGGGAGCTGTTTTTT.